Following are 25 T cell receptor beta chains from one sample sequenced in a study of human T cells and chemical hapten exposure. Regarding time point: pre-sensitization, week 0. Treatment described: therapeutic diphenylcyclopropenone sensitization with weekly scalp DPC. TCRdb reprocessed the RACE reads via MiXCR and lists one record per CDR3 protein. The table includes 120,000 or so distinct CDR3 sequences, 13% detected once. The sequenced sample was whole blood, obtained in connection with sensitization to the hapten diphenylcyclopropenone (DPC). The source of these receptors is a woman aged 18-30 years with alopecia areata. Some clones in this sample may be carry-over from other donors' samples.

In DNA form, the CDR3 reads TGTGCCACCAGCAGAGGTCTTACTAGCGACAATGAGCAGTTCTTC. Amino acids: CATSRGLTSDNEQFF. The chain combines TRBV15 with TRBJ2-1; 7 bases match TRBD2. Germline V gives CDR1 LNHNV, CDR2 YYDKDF (reference sequence). J lost 5 bases, V lost 1 base, and 5 bases had no gene match. The CDR3 totals 15 residues.

In its sample, this clonotype was seen a few times. The CDR3 sequence is CASSLDLNSNQPQHF. The DNA of the CDR3 is TGTGCCAGCAGCTTAGACCTAAATAGCAATCAGCCCCAGCATTTT. V usage is TRBV7-9 and J usage is TRBJ1-5; D unresolved. The length of the CDR3 is 15 residues. Per the germline V gene, CDR1 is SEHNR and CDR2 is FQNEAQ (reference sequence). The V and J ends lost 1 base and 0 bases respectively, with 7 bases between them.

The chain couples TRBV27 to TRBJ1-1; maybe TRBD1 (5 bases). Germline CDR1 MNHEY, CDR2 SMNVEV (reference sequence). The CDR3 totals 15 residues. The ends were cut back, 2 bases at V and 5 bases at J, with 15 bases in the middle. The CDR3 loop is CASSLGLGAVTEAFF. Here the CDR3 DNA reads TGTGCCAGCAGTTTAGGGCTAGGGGCGGTGACTGAAGCTTTCTTT.

V and J are TRBV28 and TRBJ2-7; either TRBD1 or TRBD2 may supply D (5 bases each). The CDR3 has 13 amino acids. Per the germline V gene, CDR1 is MDHEN and CDR2 is SYDVKM. Between the trimmed V and J ends, which lost 7 bases and 5 bases, there was a span of 15 bases. The CDR3 region has the DNA TGTGCCAGCAAATTGGAAGGGACCCACGAGCAGTACTTC. Amino acid sequence: CASKLEGTHEQYF.

This clonotype has just a few counts. This rearrangement joins TRBV2 to TRBJ1-6; no clear D. The CDR3 covers 13 residues. Germline V lookup: CDR1 SNHLY, CDR2 FYNNEI. The V end lost 7 bases, the J end lost 4 bases, and 8 bases lay between the germline ends. This CDR3 is CASTDPYNSPLHF. The CDR3 coding sequence is TGTGCCAGCACAGACCCTTATAATTCACCCCTCCACTTT.

This clonotype was seen more than once but under ten times. The J gene is TRBJ1-1, the V gene TRBV7-9; 10 bases line up with TRBD1. The V segment lost 4 bases and the J segment 8 bases; nucleotides outside the gene matches: 13. CDR1 and CDR2 (germline): SEHNR, FQNEAQ (reference sequence). The CDR3 is 16 amino acids. In nucleotides, the CDR3 is TGTGCCAGCAGCTCCGGGACAGGGGCCGTCTCGGGGGAAGCTTTCTTT. Translation: CASSSGTGAVSGEAFF.

This clonotype was counted only a few times. The chain employs TRBV20-1 and TRBJ1-1; D unresolved. CDR1 is DFQATT and CDR2 is SNEGSKA in the germline V gene (reference sequence). The CDR3 length is 14 residues. V lost 6 bases and J 1 base, leaving 15 bases between the germline ends. CDR3 coding DNA: TGCAGTGCCCGAACACAGCGATCGAACACTGAAGCTTTCTTT. This sequence encodes CSARTQRSNTEAFF.

Only a few counts were recorded for this clonotype. The rearrangement links TRBV18 to TRBJ2-5; no clear D. Trimming stripped 2 bases from V and 7 bases from J, with 8 bases between. This CDR3 spans 12 amino acids. Germline-derived CDR1 and CDR2 are KGHSH and LQKENI. CDR3 coding DNA: TGTGCCAGCTCACCAGGAAAGGGGACCCAGTACTTC. Amino acid sequence: CASSPGKGTQYF.

The rearrangement uses TRBV5-1 and TRBJ2-5; 10 bases agree with TRBD2. This CDR3 comprises 16 residues. V gave up 0 bases and J gave up 5 bases; unmatched junction bases: 7. Looked up from germline, CDR1 is SGHRS and CDR2 is YFSETQ. In nucleotides, the CDR3 is TGCGCCAGCAGCTTGGGTCCGGGACTAGCGACGGAGACCCAGTACTTC. Protein: CASSLGPGLATETQYF.

This clonotype was counted between two and nine times. The chain couples TRBV20-1 to TRBJ2-2, with D possibly being TRBD1 (6 bases). V lost 5 bases, J lost 4 bases, and 14 bases lay in between. CDR3 length: 14 amino acids. CDR1 DFQATT and CDR2 SNEGSKA come from the germline V gene (reference sequence). CDR3 sequence reads: CSARRDMSTGELFF. The CDR3 nucleotides read TGCAGTGCTCGCCGGGACATGAGCACCGGGGAGCTGTTTTTT.

This clonotype was seen many times. V usage is TRBV6-2 or TRBV6-3 and J usage is TRBJ2-7; 7 bases line up with TRBD1. Trimming removed 8 bases from V and 3 bases from J; junction bases left unmatched: 7. Germline V gene lookup returns CDR1 MNHEY and CDR2 SVGEGT. The CDR3 runs 13 residues. The CDR3 spells CASARDSSYEQYF. The CDR3 bases are TGTGCCAGCGCGAGGGACAGCAGCTACGAGCAGTACTTC.

CDR3 coding DNA: TGTGCCAGCAGCCCCAACCCGGGAGCGGGGGCCCATGAGCAGTTCTTC. Its protein is CASSPNPGAGAHEQFF. The chain recombines TRBV7-2 with TRBJ2-1, with 8 bases fitting TRBD2. CDR3 length equals 16 residues. Looked up from germline, CDR1 is SGHTA and CDR2 is FQGNSA. J was trimmed by 8 bases and V by 5 bases; bases with no gene match: 14.

This clonotype was detected a few times. The V call is TRBV3-1, the J call TRBJ2-7; TRBD1 matches at 8 bases. The germline V gene encodes CDR1 LGHDT and CDR2 YNNKEL (reference sequence). The CDR3 is made up of 16 amino acids. The J segment lost 3 bases and the V segment lost 4 bases, leaving 11 bases of the junction unmatched. The CDR3, as DNA: TGTGCCAGCAGCCCACCCTTAGGACAGGGTCTCTACGAGCAGTACTTC. This codes for CASSPPLGQGLYEQYF.

The gene calls are TRBV11-3 and TRBJ2-1; perhaps D is TRBD1 or TRBD2 (6 bases each). V lost 6 bases, J lost 5 bases, and 20 bases lay in between. The CDR3 consists of 16 residues. CDR1 and CDR2 from the germline V gene are SGHNT and YENEEA. Written as DNA, the CDR3 is TGTGCCAGCAGGCCCTTTTTCGGGGGCGGAAACAATGAGCAGTTCTTC. Amino acids: CASRPFFGGGNNEQFF. Full variable domain (missing parts from reference TRBV11-3 and TRBJ2-1): EAGVVQSPRYKIIEKKQPVAFWCNPISGHNTLYWYLQNLGQGPELLIRYENEEAVDDSQLPKDRFSAERLKGVDSTLKIQPAELGDSAVYLCASRPFFGGGNNEQFFGPGTRLTVL.

This clonotype was detected many times. The chain is built from TRBV12-3 or TRBV12-4 and TRBJ2-2; D possibly corresponds to TRBD1 (6 bases). The CDR3 is made up of 13 amino acids. V was trimmed by 10 bases and J by 5 bases, leaving 14 bases between them. The CDR3 DNA follows: TGTGCCAACGCCAGGGGAAGGACCGGGGAGCTGTTTTTT. This sequence encodes CANARGRTGELFF.

This clonotype occurred many times. This chain connects TRBV6-2 or TRBV6-3 to TRBJ2-1; 11 bases align to TRBD1. V shed 6 bases, J shed 6 bases, and the junction held 7 bases outside the gene matches. The germline V gene encodes CDR1 MNHEY and CDR2 SVGEGT. CDR3 size: 15 residues. The CDR3 is CASRKGQGVSNEQFF. The DNA for the CDR3 is TGTGCCAGCAGAAAGGGACAGGGGGTGTCCAATGAGCAGTTCTTC.

In its sample, this clonotype was seen a few times. The rearrangement uses TRBV14 and TRBJ2-7; 8 bases are a match to TRBD1. V shed 5 bases, J shed 3 bases, and the junction held 6 bases outside the gene matches. This CDR3 has 14 amino acids. The V gene's germline CDR1 is SGHDN and CDR2 FVKESK. The CDR3 here is CASSFTTGGYEQYF. The CDR3 DNA reads as TGTGCCAGCAGCTTTACTACAGGGGGCTACGAGCAGTACTTC. Variable domain in full (rest from reference TRBV14 and TRBJ2-7): EAGVTQFPSHSVIEKGQTVTLRCDPISGHDNLYWYRRVMGKEIKFLLHFVKESKQDESGMPNNRFLAERTGGTYSTLKVQPAELEDSGVYFCASSFTTGGYEQYFGPGTRLTVT.

This clonotype was found a few times. The V and J genes are TRBV6-2 or TRBV6-3 and TRBJ2-7; tentatively, D is TRBD1 (5 bases). CDR1 is MNHEY and CDR2 is SVGEGT in the germline V gene. The length of the CDR3 is 14 residues. V was trimmed by 2 bases and J by 5 bases, leaving 13 bases between them. The CDR3 sequence: CASSYVREQDEQYF. CDR3 DNA: TGTGCCAGCAGTTACGTCAGGGAACAGGACGAGCAGTACTTC.

The sample holds many counts of this clonotype. This chain links TRBV5-1 with TRBJ1-2; D remains unclear. The length of the CDR3 is 15 residues. Germline values: CDR1 SGHRS, CDR2 YFSETQ. V dropped 0 bases and J dropped 3 bases, with 12 bases sitting between them. CDR3 sequence: CASSLDGLTDYGYTF. In nucleotides, the CDR3 is TGCGCCAGCAGCTTGGATGGTCTGACCGACTATGGCTACACCTTC.

The J gene is TRBJ2-7, the V gene TRBV5-1, with D possibly being TRBD1 or TRBD2 (5 bases each). The V gene's germline CDR1 is SGHRS and CDR2 YFSETQ. This CDR3 region has 11 residues. Trimming removed 4 bases at V and 6 bases at J, with 8 bases between. The CDR3 loop reads CASSPGTEQYF. CDR3 nucleotides: TGCGCCAGCAGCCCGGGGACCGAGCAGTACTTC.

This clonotype was detected only a few times. V is TRBV28 and J is TRBJ1-5; tentatively, D is TRBD1 (5 bases). The V gene's germline CDR1 is MDHEN and CDR2 SYDVKM. The CDR3 totals 16 residues. Between the trimmed V and J ends, which lost 2 bases and 0 bases, there was a span of 11 bases. CDR3 region: CASSLRGIYSNQPQHF. CDR3 bases: TGTGCCAGCAGTTTACGGGGGATCTATAGCAATCAGCCCCAGCATTTT.

The CDR3 here is CASSLGHRVCPYSNQPQHF. The CDR3 DNA is TGTGCCAGCAGCTTGGGTCATAGGGTATGCCCCTATAGCAATCAGCCCCAGCATTTT. This rearrangement joins TRBV7-3 to TRBJ1-5; unclear D gene. The CDR3 has 19 residues. Per the germline V gene, CDR1 is SGHTA and CDR2 is FQGTGA. The V and J ends lost 3 bases and 0 bases respectively, with 21 bases between them.

This clonotype appeared many times. The chain carries TRBV6-5 and TRBJ2-2; 11 bases are shared with TRBD2. The CDR3 extends over 17 amino acids. The trim removed 3 bases at V and 2 bases at J, leaving 5 bases unmatched. From germline, CDR1 is MNHEY and CDR2 SVGAGI. The CDR3 DNA sequence: TGTGCCAGCAGTTATCAGGGACTAGCGGCCAACACCGGGGAGCTGTTTTTT. This translates into CASSYQGLAANTGELFF.

This clonotype was recorded at least ten times. The junction departs from the called germline gene at one end, perhaps through a read error. V usage is TRBV7-6 and J usage is TRBJ1-4; TRBD1 might be the D (6 bases). Germline assignment: CDR1 SGHVS and CDR2 FNYEAQ. This CDR3 comprises 15 residues. The CDR3 region has the DNA TGTGCCAGCAATCAACCGTGCGGGGGCATACAGGGAGAGATTTTT. Protein: CASNQPCGGIQGEIF.

This clonotype was found a few times. The rearrangement links TRBV27 to TRBJ2-3; 12 nucleotides match TRBD2. The CDR3 is 16 amino acids. V shed 4 bases, J shed 5 bases, and the junction held 7 bases outside the gene matches. The germline gives CDR1 MNHEY, CDR2 SMNVEV (reference sequence). In DNA form, the CDR3 reads TGTGCCAGCAGTTGGACTAGCGGGGCCTATCGAGATACGCAGTATTTT. Amino acids: CASSWTSGAYRDTQYF.